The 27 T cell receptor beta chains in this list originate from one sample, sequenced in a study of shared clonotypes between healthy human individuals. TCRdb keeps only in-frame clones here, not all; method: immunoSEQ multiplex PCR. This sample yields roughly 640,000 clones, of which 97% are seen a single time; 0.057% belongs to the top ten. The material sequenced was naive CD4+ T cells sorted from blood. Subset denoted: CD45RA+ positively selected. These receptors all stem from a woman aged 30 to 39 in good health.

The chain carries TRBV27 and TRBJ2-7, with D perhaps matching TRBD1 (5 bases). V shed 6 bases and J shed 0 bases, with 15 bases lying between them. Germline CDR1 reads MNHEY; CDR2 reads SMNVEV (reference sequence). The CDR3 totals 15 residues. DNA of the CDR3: TGTGCCAGCAGCCGAGACAGTCTTGGCTCCTACGAGCAGTACTTC. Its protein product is CASSRDSLGSYEQYF.

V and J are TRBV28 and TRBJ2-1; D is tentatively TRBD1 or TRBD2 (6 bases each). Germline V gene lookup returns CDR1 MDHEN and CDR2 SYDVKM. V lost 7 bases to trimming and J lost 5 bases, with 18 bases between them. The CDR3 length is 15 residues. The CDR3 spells CASTPGASANNEQFF. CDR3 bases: TGTGCCAGCACCCCAGGGGCTAGCGCCAACAATGAGCAGTTCTTC.

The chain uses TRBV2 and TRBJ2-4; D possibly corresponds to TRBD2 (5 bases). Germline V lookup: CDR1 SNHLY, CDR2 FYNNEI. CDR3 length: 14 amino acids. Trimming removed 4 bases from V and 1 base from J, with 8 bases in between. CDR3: CASSGGSAKNIQYF. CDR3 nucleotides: TGTGCCAGCAGTGGAGGGTCCGCCAAAAACATTCAGTACTTC.

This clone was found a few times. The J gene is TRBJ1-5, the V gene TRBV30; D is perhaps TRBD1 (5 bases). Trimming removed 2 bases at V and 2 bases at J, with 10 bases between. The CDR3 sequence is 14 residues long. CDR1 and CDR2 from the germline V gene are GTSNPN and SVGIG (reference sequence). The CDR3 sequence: CAWSTGAGNQPQHF. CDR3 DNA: TGTGCCTGGAGTACCGGGGCGGGCAATCAGCCCCAGCATTTT.

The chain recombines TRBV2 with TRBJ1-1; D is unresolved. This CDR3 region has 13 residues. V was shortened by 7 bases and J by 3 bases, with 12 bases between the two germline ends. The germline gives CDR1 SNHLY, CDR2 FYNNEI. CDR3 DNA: TGTGCCAGCACCGAGGATATCTACACTGAAGCTTTCTTT. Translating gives CASTEDIYTEAFF.

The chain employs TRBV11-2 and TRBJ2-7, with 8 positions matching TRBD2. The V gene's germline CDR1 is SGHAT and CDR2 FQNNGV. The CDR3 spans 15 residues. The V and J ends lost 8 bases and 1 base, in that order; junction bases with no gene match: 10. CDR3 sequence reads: CASAALLAVSYEQYF. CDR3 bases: TGTGCCAGCGCCGCCTTACTAGCGGTGTCCTACGAGCAGTACTTC.

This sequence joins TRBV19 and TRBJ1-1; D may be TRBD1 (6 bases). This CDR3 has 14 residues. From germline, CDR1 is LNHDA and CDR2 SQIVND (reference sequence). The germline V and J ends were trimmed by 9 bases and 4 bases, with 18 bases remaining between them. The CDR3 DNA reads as TGTGCCAGCCATCGAGGGGGGGGCCGCACTGAAGCTTTCTTT. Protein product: CASHRGGGRTEAFF.

This CDR3 reads CASSGTDRYSGANVLTF. CDR3 coding DNA: TGTGCCAGCAGCGGCACGGACAGGTACTCTGGGGCCAACGTCCTGACTTTC. The rearrangement joins TRBV11-1 to TRBJ2-6; 7 nucleotides agree with TRBD1. Germline CDR1 reads SGHAT; CDR2 reads FQDESV (reference sequence). This CDR3 has 17 amino acids. With 5 bases clipped from V and 0 bases from J, the junction kept 7 bases outside the gene matches.

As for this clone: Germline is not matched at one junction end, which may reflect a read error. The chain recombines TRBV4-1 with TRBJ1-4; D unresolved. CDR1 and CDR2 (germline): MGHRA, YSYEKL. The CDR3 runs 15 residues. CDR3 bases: TGCGCCAGCAGACAAGTGATAGGGTCCGATGAAAAACTGTTTTTT. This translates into CASRQVIGSDEKLFF.

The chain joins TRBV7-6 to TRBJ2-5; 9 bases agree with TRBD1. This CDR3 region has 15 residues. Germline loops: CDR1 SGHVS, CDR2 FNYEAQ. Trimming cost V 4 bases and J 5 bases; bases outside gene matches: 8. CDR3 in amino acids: CASSSLFTGGETQYF. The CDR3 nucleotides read TGTGCCAGCAGCTCGCTTTTTACAGGGGGCGAGACCCAGTACTTC.

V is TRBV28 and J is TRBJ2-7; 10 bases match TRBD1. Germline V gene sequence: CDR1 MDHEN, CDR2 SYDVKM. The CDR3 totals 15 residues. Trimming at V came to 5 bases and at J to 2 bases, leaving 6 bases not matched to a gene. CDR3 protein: CASSAGGTGAYEQYF. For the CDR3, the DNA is TGTGCCAGCAGTGCGGGTGGGACAGGGGCCTACGAGCAGTACTTC. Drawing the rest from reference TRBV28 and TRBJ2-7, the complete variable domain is DVKVTQSSRYLVKRTGEKVFLECVQDMDHENMFWYRQDPGLGLRLIYFSYDVKMKEKGDIPEGYSVSREKKERFSLILESASTNQTSMYLCASSAGGTGAYEQYFGPGTRLTVT.

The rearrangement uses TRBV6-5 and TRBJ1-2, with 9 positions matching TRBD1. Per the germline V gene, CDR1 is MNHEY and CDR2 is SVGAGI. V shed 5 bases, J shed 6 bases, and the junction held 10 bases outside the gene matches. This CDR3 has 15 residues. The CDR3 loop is CASSRRTGVRDGYTF. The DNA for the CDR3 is TGTGCCAGCAGTCGGCGGACAGGGGTGCGGGATGGCTACACCTTC.

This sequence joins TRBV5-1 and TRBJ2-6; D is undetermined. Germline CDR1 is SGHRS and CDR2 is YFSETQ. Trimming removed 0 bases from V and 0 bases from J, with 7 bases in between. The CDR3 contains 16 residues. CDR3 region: CASSLERFSGANVLTF. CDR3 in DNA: TGCGCCAGCAGCTTGGAACGGTTCTCTGGGGCCAACGTCCTGACTTTC.

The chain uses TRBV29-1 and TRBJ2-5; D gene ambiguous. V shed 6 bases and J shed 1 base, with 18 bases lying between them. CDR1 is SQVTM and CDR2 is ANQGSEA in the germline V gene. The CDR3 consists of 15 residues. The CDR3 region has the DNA TGCAGCGTAAACAAGGGCAGTTGGGTCCAAGAGACCCAGTACTTC. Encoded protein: CSVNKGSWVQETQYF.

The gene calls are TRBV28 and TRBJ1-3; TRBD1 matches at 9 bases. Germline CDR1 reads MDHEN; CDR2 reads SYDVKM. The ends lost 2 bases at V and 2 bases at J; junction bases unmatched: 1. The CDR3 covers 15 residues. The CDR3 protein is CASSLGDRAGNTIYF. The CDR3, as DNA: TGTGCCAGCAGTTTAGGGGACAGGGCTGGAAACACCATATATTTT.

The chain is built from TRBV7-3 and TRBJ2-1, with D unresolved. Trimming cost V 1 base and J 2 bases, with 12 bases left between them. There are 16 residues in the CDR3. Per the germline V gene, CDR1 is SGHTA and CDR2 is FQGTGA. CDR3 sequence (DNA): TGTGCCAGCAGCTTAAGGGGTGGCGGTGCCTACAATGAGCAGTTCTTC. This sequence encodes CASSLRGGGAYNEQFF.

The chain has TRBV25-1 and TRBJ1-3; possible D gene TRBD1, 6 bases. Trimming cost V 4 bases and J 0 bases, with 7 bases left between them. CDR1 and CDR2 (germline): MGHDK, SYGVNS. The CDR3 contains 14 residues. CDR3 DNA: TGTGCCAGCAGTGGGGACAACTCTGGAAACACCATATATTTT. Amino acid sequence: CASSGDNSGNTIYF. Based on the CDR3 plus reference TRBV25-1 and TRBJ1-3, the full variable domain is EADIYQTPRYLVIGTGKKITLECSQTMGHDKMYWYQQDPGMELHLIHYSYGVNSTEKGDLSSESTVSRIRTEHFPLTLESARPSHTSQYLCASSGDNSGNTIYFGEGSWLTVV.

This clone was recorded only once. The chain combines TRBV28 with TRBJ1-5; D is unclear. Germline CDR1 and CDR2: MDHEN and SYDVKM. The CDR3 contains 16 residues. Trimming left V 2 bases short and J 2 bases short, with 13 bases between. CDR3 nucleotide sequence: TGTGCCAGCAGTTTAGGAGGGAGACCACGCAATCAGCCCCAGCATTTT. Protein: CASSLGGRPRNQPQHF.

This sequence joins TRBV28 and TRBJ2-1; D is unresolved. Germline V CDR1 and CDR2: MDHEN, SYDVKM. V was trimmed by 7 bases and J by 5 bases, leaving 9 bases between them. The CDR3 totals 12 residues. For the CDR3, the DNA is TGTGCCAGCATTTCGGCTAACAATGAGCAGTTCTTC. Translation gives CASISANNEQFF.

In DNA form, the CDR3 reads TGTGCCAGCTCACTTCGAACGAACACCGGGGAGCTGTTTTTT. Its protein product is CASSLRTNTGELFF. The chain has TRBV18 and TRBJ2-2; D is unresolved. Germline CDR1 is KGHSH and CDR2 is LQKENI. This CDR3 region has 14 residues. The ends were cut back, 4 bases at V and 0 bases at J, with 6 bases in the middle.

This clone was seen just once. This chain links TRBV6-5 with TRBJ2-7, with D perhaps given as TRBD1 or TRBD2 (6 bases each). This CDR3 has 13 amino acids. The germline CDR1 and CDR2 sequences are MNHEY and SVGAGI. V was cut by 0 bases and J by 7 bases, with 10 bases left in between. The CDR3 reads CASSYSGGREQYF. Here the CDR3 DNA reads TGTGCCAGCAGTTACTCAGGGGGGAGGGAGCAGTACTTC.

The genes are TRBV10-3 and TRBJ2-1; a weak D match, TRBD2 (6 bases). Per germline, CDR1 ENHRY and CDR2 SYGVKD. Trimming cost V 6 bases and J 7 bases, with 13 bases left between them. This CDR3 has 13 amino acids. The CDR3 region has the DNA TGTGCCATCAGGGAACTAGCTATGAATGAGCAGTTCTTC. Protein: CAIRELAMNEQFF.

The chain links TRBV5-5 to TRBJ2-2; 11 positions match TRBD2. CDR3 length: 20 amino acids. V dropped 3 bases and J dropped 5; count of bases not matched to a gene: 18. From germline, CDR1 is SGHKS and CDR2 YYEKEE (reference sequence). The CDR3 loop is CASSSRGATSGAGGTGELFF. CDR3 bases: TGTGCCAGCAGCTCCCGTGGGGCGACTAGCGGGGCCGGGGGAACCGGGGAGCTGTTTTTT.

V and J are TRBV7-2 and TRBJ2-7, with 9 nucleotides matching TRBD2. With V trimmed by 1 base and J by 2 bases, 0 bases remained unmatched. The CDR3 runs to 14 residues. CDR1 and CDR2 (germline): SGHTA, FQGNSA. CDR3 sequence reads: CASSLGGRAYEQYF. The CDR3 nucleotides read TGTGCCAGCAGCTTAGGCGGGAGGGCCTACGAGCAGTACTTC.

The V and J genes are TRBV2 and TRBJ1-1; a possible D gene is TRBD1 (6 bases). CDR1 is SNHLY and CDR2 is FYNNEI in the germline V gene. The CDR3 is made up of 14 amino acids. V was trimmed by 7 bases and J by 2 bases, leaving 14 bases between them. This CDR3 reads CASTKRTANTEAFF. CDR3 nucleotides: TGTGCCAGCACAAAAAGGACAGCCAACACTGAAGCTTTCTTT. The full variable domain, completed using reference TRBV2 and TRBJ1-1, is EPEVTQTPSHQVTQMGQEVILRCVPISNHLYFYWYRQILGQKVEFLVSFYNNEISEKSEIFDDQFSVERPDGSNFTLKIRSTKLEDSAMYFCASTKRTANTEAFFGQGTRLTVV.

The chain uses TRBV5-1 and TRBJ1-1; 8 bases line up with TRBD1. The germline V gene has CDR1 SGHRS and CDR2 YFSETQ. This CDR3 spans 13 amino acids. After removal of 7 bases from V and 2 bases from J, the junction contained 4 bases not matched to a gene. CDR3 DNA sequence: TGCGCCAGCCCCGGGACAGGAAACACTGAAGCTTTCTTT. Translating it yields CASPGTGNTEAFF.

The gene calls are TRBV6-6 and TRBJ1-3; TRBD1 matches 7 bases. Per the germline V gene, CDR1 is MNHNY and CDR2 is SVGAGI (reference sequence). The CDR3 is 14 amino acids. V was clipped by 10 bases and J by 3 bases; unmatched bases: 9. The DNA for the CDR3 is TGTGCCACCCAGAGAGACAGGGTTGGAAACACCATATATTTT. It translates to CATQRDRVGNTIYF.